Listed here are 19 T cell receptor beta chains from one sample, sequenced in a study of cytomegalovirus exposure and HLA in healthy donors. With 60 Vbeta and 13 Jbeta primers, the PCR was carried out. The protocol was immunoSEQ multiplex PCR, while the TCRdb copy is restricted to in-frame clones and leaves out a portion. The sample lists over 150,000 clones, approximately 80% occurring once. The specimen sequenced was PBMCs. The receptors were sampled from a woman aged 45-65 years in good health and CMV-seropositive.

In regard to this clone: One end of the junction does not line up with germline, which may come from a read error. The chain couples TRBV5-6 to TRBJ2-6; D possibly corresponds to TRBD1 (5 bases). Germline lookup yields CDR1 SGHDT and CDR2 YYEEEE. The length of the CDR3 is 18 residues. CDR3 protein: CASSAEWGAGSGANGLTF. The CDR3 bases are TGTGCCAGCAGCGCTGAATGGGGCGCCGGCTCTGGGGCCAACGGCCTGACTTTC. Filled out from reference TRBV5-6 and TRBJ2-6, the complete variable domain reads DAGVTQSPTHLIKTRGQQVTLRCSPKSGHDTVSWYQQALGQGPQFIFQYYEEEERQRGNFPDRFSGHQFPNYSSELNVNALLLGDSALYLCASSAEWGAGSGANGLTFGAGSRLTVL.

This clone was counted between two and nine times. The gene calls are TRBV15 and TRBJ2-1; TRBD2 matches 8 bases. The CDR3 runs to 19 residues. V shed 2 bases and J 7 bases; nucleotides not matched to a gene: 19. CDR1 is LNHNV, CDR2 YYDKDF, per germline (reference sequence). Here the CDR3 reads CATSRPHSLTGGYSNEQFF. The DNA for the CDR3 is TGTGCCACCAGCAGACCACATTCCTTAACGGGAGGGTATTCTAATGAGCAGTTCTTC.

This clone was observed a single time. Other DNA sequences in this specimen translate into the identical CDR3. The chain recombines TRBV7-9 with TRBJ1-2; TRBD1 might be the D (6 bases). This CDR3 is 13 amino acids long. The V end was cut by 5 bases, the J end by 5 bases, with 12 bases between. CDR1 is SEHNR and CDR2 is FQNEAQ in the germline V gene (reference sequence). The CDR3 spells CASSPGGTYGYTF. CDR3 sequence (DNA): TGTGCCAGCAGCCCTGGGGGCACGTATGGCTACACCTTC. Full variable domain (rest looked up from reference TRBV7-9 and TRBJ1-2): DTGVSQNPRHKITKRGQNVTFRCDPISEHNRLYWYRQTLGQGPEFLTYFQNEAQLEKSRLLSDRFSAERPKGSFSTLEIQRTEQGDSAMYLCASSPGGTYGYTFGSGTRLTVV.

Here the CDR3 reads CASSLSGGAPDTQYF. The DNA of the CDR3 is TGTGCCAGCAGCTTAAGCGGGGGGGCCCCAGATACGCAGTATTTT. The chain combines TRBV11-2 with TRBJ2-3, with 10 bases matching TRBD2. Germline CDR1 reads SGHAT; CDR2 reads FQNNGV. J lost 4 bases, V lost 2 bases, and 3 bases had no gene match. The CDR3 has 15 amino acids.

In the case of this clone: The junction and the germline gene differ at one end; a read error may be behind it. The chain couples TRBV5-1 to TRBJ2-6, with 12 bases matching TRBD1. The CDR3 has 17 residues. Germline V lookup: CDR1 SGHRS, CDR2 YFSETQ. CDR3 amino acids: CASSPGTGGSGANVPTF. The CDR3 coding sequence is TGCGCCAGCAGCCCCGGGACAGGGGGCTCTGGGGCCAACGTCCCGACTTTC.

The chain carries TRBV7-9 and TRBJ1-1; D not certain. V shed 5 bases and J shed 0 bases, with 13 bases lying between them. CDR1 SEHNR and CDR2 FQNEAQ come from the germline V gene (reference sequence). The CDR3 has 15 residues. The CDR3 is CASSPVGGLNTEAFF. The CDR3 coding sequence is TGTGCCAGCAGCCCCGTGGGAGGACTGAACACTGAAGCTTTCTTT.

The chain is built from TRBV5-1 and TRBJ2-5; D might be TRBD1 (5 bases). Germline V gene lookup returns CDR1 SGHRS and CDR2 YFSETQ. This CDR3 spans 15 amino acids. The ends were cut back, 0 bases at V and 7 bases at J, with 16 bases in the middle. CDR3 sequence (DNA): TGCGCCAGCAGCTTGGAAGGGGCCGAAGTAGGGACCCAGTACTTC. Translated, it gives CASSLEGAEVGTQYF.

The V call is TRBV7-8, the J call TRBJ1-1; maybe TRBD1 (6 bases). The V gene's germline CDR1 is SGHVS and CDR2 FQNEAQ. CDR3 length: 15 residues. V lost 1 base to trimming and J lost 7 bases, with 16 bases between them. CDR3 protein: CASSLGGGAVNEAFF. CDR3 coding DNA: TGTGCCAGCAGCTTAGGTGGGGGGGCGGTGAATGAAGCTTTCTTT.

CDR3 in amino acids: CASSLTGGTGYGYTF. As DNA, the CDR3 is TGTGCCAGCAGCCTGACAGGGGGGACTGGCTATGGCTACACCTTC. V gene TRBV7-8 combines with J gene TRBJ1-2, with 9 bases lining up with TRBD1. The CDR3 contains 15 residues. The germline V gene has CDR1 SGHVS and CDR2 FQNEAQ. V was pared by 5 bases and J by 4 bases, with 8 bases of the junction left unmatched.

The V call is TRBV5-4, the J call TRBJ2-3, with D tentatively TRBD1 (5 bases). The CDR3 sequence is 14 residues long. Germline assignment: CDR1 SGHNT and CDR2 YYREEE (reference sequence). V lost 0 bases to trimming and J lost 0 bases, with 5 bases between them. For the CDR3, the DNA is TGTGCCAGCAGCTTGGAGGGGAGCACAGATACGCAGTATTTT. This gives the protein CASSLEGSTDTQYF.

This chain joins TRBV13 and TRBJ2-7; 7 nucleotides align to TRBD1. The CDR3 is 14 amino acids. In germline, CDR1 is PRHDT, CDR2 FYEKMQ (reference sequence). Trimming at V came to 5 bases and at J to 5 bases, leaving 9 bases not matched to a gene. The CDR3 DNA follows: TGTGCCAGCAGCCCGTCGACAGGGCGGCACGAGCAGTACTTC. Translating it yields CASSPSTGRHEQYF.

The chain has TRBV14 and TRBJ1-1, with 9 positions matching TRBD1. Looked up from germline, CDR1 is SGHDN and CDR2 is FVKESK. This CDR3 is 17 amino acids long. V shed 8 bases, J shed 1 base, and the junction held 14 bases outside the gene matches. CDR3 in DNA: TGTGCCAGCCGAGGGCAAGGGACAGGGTATGGGAACACTGAAGCTTTCTTT. Amino acid sequence: CASRGQGTGYGNTEAFF.

The genes are TRBV5-4 and TRBJ1-1; D possibly corresponds to TRBD1 (6 bases). CDR3 length equals 15 residues. Germline V CDR1 and CDR2: SGHNT, YYREEE (reference sequence). Trimming took off 2 bases at V and 3 bases at J, with 14 bases between the two ends. The CDR3 protein is CASSLQTGRDTEAFF. CDR3 nucleotides: TGTGCCAGCAGCTTACAAACAGGGCGGGACACTGAAGCTTTCTTT.

The gene calls are TRBV2 and TRBJ1-5, with D possibly being TRBD1 (6 bases). V was shortened by 6 bases and J by 6 bases, with 12 bases between the two germline ends. The germline V gene has CDR1 SNHLY and CDR2 FYNNEI. CDR3 length: 13 amino acids. The chain's CDR3 is CASREQGGQPQHF. The CDR3 region has the DNA TGTGCCAGCAGGGAACAGGGAGGTCAGCCCCAGCATTTT.

The chain is built from TRBV11-3 and TRBJ1-6; no clear D. Germline V gives CDR1 SGHNT, CDR2 YENEEA. The CDR3 has 15 amino acids. Trimming stripped 1 base from V and 9 bases from J, with 13 bases between. The CDR3, as DNA: TGTGCCAGCAGCTTAGGGGTAGCCGCGGGTTCACCCCTCCACTTT. Translated, it gives CASSLGVAAGSPLHF.

This clone has a handful of counts. The chain carries TRBV5-1 and TRBJ1-1; D may be TRBD1 (5 bases). There are 15 residues in the CDR3. Trimming removed 0 bases from V and 3 bases from J, with 12 bases in between. Germline values: CDR1 SGHRS, CDR2 YFSETQ. Here the CDR3 DNA reads TGCGCCAGCAGCTTGGAGGTTGGGGCGGACACTGAAGCTTTCTTT. This codes for CASSLEVGADTEAFF.

This clone was seen just once. The chain is built from TRBV7-6 and TRBJ2-2, with 8 bases matching TRBD2. The CDR3 runs to 19 residues. The germline CDR1 and CDR2 sequences are SGHVS and FNYEAQ. The V segment lost 5 bases and the J segment 2 bases; nucleotides outside the gene matches: 16. CDR3: CASSHRPETSAQNTGELFF. CDR3 in DNA: TGTGCCAGCAGCCACCGTCCCGAGACTAGCGCCCAAAACACCGGGGAGCTGTTTTTT.

Here the CDR3 reads CASSLVGGDQQYF. CDR3 nucleotide sequence: TGTGCCAGCAGCTTAGTAGGGGGGGACCAGCAGTACTTC. This chain joins TRBV7-2 and TRBJ2-7; weak D call: TRBD2 (7 bases). Germline V gene data show CDR1 as SGHTA and CDR2 as FQGNSA. V lost 1 base and J lost 8, with 12 bases in between. The CDR3 sequence is 13 residues long.

J is TRBJ2-6 and V is TRBV11-1; TRBD1 matches at 8 bases. The germline gives CDR1 SGHAT, CDR2 FQDESV (reference sequence). CDR3 length equals 18 residues. V lost 7 bases, J lost 2 bases, and 13 bases stayed unmatched. This CDR3 is CASNKVAGGFPGANVLTF. In nucleotides, the CDR3 is TGTGCCAGCAACAAGGTGGCAGGGGGCTTTCCTGGGGCCAACGTCCTGACTTTC.